This T cell receptor (beta chain) was recorded in a study of memory CD4+ T cells and cytomegalovirus serostatus. Study-level information: Donors were healthy Belgian adults, 9 or 10 CMV seropositive and 20 to 30 seronegative.

Single viable CD3+CD4+CD8-CD45RO+ cells were sorted as the memory CD4+ T cells. This table comes from immunoSEQ multiplex PCR, and its TCRdb copy is limited to in-frame clones, with some not included. The data contain 35,000 to 50,000 clones, around 72% of them singletons. Germline CDR1 reads SQVTM; CDR2 reads ANQGSEA. Trimming took 7 bases from V and 3 from J, leaving 11 bases between them. The CDR3 covers 12 residues. Sequencing was carried out using memory CD4+ T cells from blood. The rearrangement joins TRBV29-1 to TRBJ2-3; perhaps TRBD1 as D (6 bases). This receptor was obtained from an adult in good health and CMV-seronegative. CDR3 residues: CSEGVGTDTQYF. As DNA, the CDR3 is TGCAGCGAGGGGGTCGGGACAGATACGCAGTATTTT.